This T cell receptor (beta chain) emerged from a study of neurological immune-mediated disorders. General study results and limits: No link was found between any clinical or MRI feature and the multiple sclerosis repertoire cluster.

Note on this clonotype: Its antigen is currently unknown.

TCRdb recomputed calls from the 5' RACE reads with MiXCR, one row per CDR3 protein. Here the sample spans 65,000 to 95,000 distinct CDR3 sequences, 4.5% to 6.5% being singletons. The CDR3 spans 13 residues. CDR1 and CDR2 (germline): DFQATT, SNEGSKA (reference sequence). V was clipped by 4 bases and J by 2 bases, with 11 bases between them. Sequencing used PBMCs. V is TRBV20-1 and J is TRBJ1-2, with a possible D match to TRBD1 (6 bases). The sequence came from a woman between 25 and 40 years old with multiple sclerosis. Written as DNA, the CDR3 is TGCAGTGCTACCGGACAGAACAACTATGGCTACACCTTC. Protein: CSATGQNNYGYTF.